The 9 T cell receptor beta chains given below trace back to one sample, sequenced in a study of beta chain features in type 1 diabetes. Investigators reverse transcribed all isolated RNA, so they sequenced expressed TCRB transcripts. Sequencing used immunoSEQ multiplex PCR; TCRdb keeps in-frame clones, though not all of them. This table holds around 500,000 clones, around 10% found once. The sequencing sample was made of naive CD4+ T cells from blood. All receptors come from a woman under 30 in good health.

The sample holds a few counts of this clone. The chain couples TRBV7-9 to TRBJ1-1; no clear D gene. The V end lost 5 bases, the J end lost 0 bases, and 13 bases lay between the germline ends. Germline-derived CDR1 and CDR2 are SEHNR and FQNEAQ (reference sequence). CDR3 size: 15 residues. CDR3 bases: TGTGCCAGCAGCCTATGGACCACGCTGAACACTGAAGCTTTCTTT. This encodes CASSLWTTLNTEAFF. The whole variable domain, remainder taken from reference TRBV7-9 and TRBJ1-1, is DTGVSQNPRHKITKRGQNVTFRCDPISEHNRLYWYRQTLGQGPEFLTYFQNEAQLEKSRLLSDRFSAERPKGSFSTLEIQRTEQGDSAMYLCASSLWTTLNTEAFFGQGTRLTVV.

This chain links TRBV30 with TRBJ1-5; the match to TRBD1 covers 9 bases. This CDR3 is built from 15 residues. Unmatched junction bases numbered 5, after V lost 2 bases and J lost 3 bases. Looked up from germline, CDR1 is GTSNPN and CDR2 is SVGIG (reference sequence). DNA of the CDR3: TGTGCCTGGAGTCGTGGACAGGGGCTCAATCAGCCCCAGCATTTT. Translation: CAWSRGQGLNQPQHF.

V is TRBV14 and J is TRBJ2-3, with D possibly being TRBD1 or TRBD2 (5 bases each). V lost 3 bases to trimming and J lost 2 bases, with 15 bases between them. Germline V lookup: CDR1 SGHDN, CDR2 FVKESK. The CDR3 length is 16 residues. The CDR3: CASSHGGADVTDTQYF. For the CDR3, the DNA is TGTGCCAGCAGCCATGGGGGAGCGGATGTCACAGATACGCAGTATTTT.

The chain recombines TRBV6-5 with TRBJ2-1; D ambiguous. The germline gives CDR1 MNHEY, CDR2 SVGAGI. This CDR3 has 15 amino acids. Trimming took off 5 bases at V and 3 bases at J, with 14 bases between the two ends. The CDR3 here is CASSPPRAVYNEQFF. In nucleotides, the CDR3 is TGTGCCAGCAGTCCCCCTCGGGCAGTCTACAATGAGCAGTTCTTC.

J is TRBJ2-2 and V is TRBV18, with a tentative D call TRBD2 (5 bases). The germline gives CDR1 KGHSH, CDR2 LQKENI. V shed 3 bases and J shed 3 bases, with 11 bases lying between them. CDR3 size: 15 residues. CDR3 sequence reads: CASSPLGVYTGELFF. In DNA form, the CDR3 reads TGTGCCAGCTCACCTCTCGGGGTGTACACCGGGGAGCTGTTTTTT.

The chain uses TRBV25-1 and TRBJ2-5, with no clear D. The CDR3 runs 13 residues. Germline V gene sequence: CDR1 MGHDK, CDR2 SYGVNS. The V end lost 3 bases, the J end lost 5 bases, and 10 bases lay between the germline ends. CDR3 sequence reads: CASSEGSIETQYF. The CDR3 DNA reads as TGTGCCAGCAGTGAGGGGTCAATCGAGACCCAGTACTTC.

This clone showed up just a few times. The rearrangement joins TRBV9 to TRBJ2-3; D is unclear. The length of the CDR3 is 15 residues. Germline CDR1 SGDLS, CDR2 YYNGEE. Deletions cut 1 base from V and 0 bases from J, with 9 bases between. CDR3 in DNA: TGTGCCAGCAGCGTATCAGCAGGCAGCACAGATACGCAGTATTTT. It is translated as CASSVSAGSTDTQYF.

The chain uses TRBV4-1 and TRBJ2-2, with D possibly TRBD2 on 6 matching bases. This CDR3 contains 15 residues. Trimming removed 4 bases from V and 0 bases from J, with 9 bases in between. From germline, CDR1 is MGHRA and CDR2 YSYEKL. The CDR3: CASSRDFSNTGELFF. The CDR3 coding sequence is TGCGCCAGCAGCCGGGACTTTTCGAACACCGGGGAGCTGTTTTTT.

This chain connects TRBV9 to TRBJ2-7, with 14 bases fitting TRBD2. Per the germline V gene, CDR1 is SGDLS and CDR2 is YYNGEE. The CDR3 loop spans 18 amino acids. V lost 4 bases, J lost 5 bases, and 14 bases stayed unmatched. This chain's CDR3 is CASSPDSGTSGSWNEQYF. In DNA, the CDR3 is TGTGCCAGCAGCCCGGACTCCGGGACTAGCGGGAGTTGGAACGAGCAGTACTTC.